These 26 T cell receptor beta chains came from one sample sequenced in a study of Tregs in tolerant kidney transplant recipients (dated by TCRdb to between 2018 and 2020). The receptor library was made with the immunoSEQ multiplex PCR assay. TCRdb holds this immuneACCESS table with in-frame rearrangements only. Some clones are missing; in checked studies, unresolved V genes explain under half, and the rest has no known cause. This sample's table lists 48,000 or so clones. About 0.85% of the sample lies in the top ten. The time point tag for this specimen amounts to: blood sample drawn before combined kidney and bone marrow transplant. The material sequenced was CD4+ T cells from blood, taken before the transplant. Receptors originate from a human donor who received a combined kidney and bone marrow transplant.

Points on this clone: The CDR3 is cut off 3 residues early in the read; its end comes from the germline J gene. The gene calls are TRBV29-1 and TRBJ1-2; TRBD1 is a possible D gene (5 bases). V dropped 6 bases and J dropped 6 bases, with 23 bases sitting between them. Germline CDR1 and CDR2: SQVTM and ANQGSEA. The CDR3 length is 15 residues. CDR3 DNA, as far as it was read: TGCAGCGTCAATCCCCGGGCAGGGCGATTAGATGGC. Its translation is CSVNPRAGRLDG. The full CDR3 protein reads CSVNPRAGRLDGYTF.

As to this clone: The CDR3 end lies 3 residues beyond the end of the read and is filled in from the germline J gene. V and J are TRBV6-2 or TRBV6-3 and TRBJ2-1; 11 bases are shared with TRBD2. The CDR3 extends over 14 amino acids. After removal of 6 bases from V and 6 bases from J, the junction contained 4 bases not matched to a gene. The germline CDR1 and CDR2 sequences are MNHEY and SVGEGT. The covered CDR3 bases are TGTGCCAGCAGGGGACTAGCGGACATCAATGAG. Protein product: CASRGLADINE. The whole CDR3 protein reads CASRGLADINEQFF.

Comment on this clone: The read halts 3 residues ahead of the CDR3 end, with the missing end drawn from the germline J gene. V and J are TRBV7-3 and TRBJ1-1; 7 nucleotides match TRBD1. The V gene's germline CDR1 is SGHTA and CDR2 FQGTGA. Losses at the gene ends were 5 bases for V and 3 bases for J; bases not matched to a gene: 18. The CDR3 runs to 18 residues. CDR3 amino acids: CASSPRRQGGWAHTEAFF. The sequenced CDR3 bases are TGTGCCAGCAGCCCTCGGCGACAGGGAGGCTGGGCCCACACTGAA.

To note about this clone: The CDR3 is cut off 3 residues early in the read; its end comes from the germline J gene. V usage is TRBV7-3 and J usage is TRBJ2-5; D unclear. CDR3 length: 14 amino acids. The V end was cut by 2 bases, the J end by 0 bases, with 7 bases between. Germline V lookup: CDR1 SGHTA, CDR2 FQGTGA. The CDR3 DNA, read in part, is TGTGCCAGCAGCTTATCACGGGACCAAGAGACC. It translates to CASSLSRDQET. The whole CDR3 protein reads CASSLSRDQETQYF.

Remarks on this clone: The read is 3 residues too short to cover the CDR3 end, so that end is filled in from the germline J gene. J is TRBJ2-5 and V is TRBV5-1; no reliable D call. The CDR3 spans 13 residues. CDR1 SGHRS and CDR2 YFSETQ come from the germline V gene. Deletions cut 4 bases from V and 5 bases from J, with 12 bases between. This CDR3 is CASSPAGHETQYF. The CDR3 bases that were read are TGCGCCAGCAGCCCTGCTGGGCACGAGACC.

Points on this clone: The read halts 3 residues ahead of the CDR3 end, with the missing end drawn from the germline J gene. V is TRBV20-1 and J is TRBJ1-2; no clear D gene. Trimming stripped 2 bases from V and 4 bases from J, with 14 bases between. Germline V CDR1 and CDR2: DFQATT, SNEGSKA (reference sequence). This CDR3 region has 14 residues. CDR3 bases read: TGCAGTGCTAGAAGCCCGGGGAGCATCTATGGC. Protein product: CSARSPGSIYG. The entire CDR3 sequence reads CSARSPGSIYGYTF.

Worth noting for this clone: The read ends 3 residues early relative to the CDR3; the germline J gene fills the gap. J is TRBJ2-1 and V is TRBV20-1; a weak D match, TRBD2 (5 bases). Trimming left V 2 bases short and J 0 bases short, with 11 bases between. The germline V gene has CDR1 DFQATT and CDR2 SNEGSKA (reference sequence). The CDR3 has 15 amino acids. The CDR3 bases that were read are TGCAGTGCTAGAAGCACGGGGAGCTCCTACAATGAG. Translating it yields CSARSTGSSYNE. The entire CDR3 is CSARSTGSSYNEQFF.

Points on this clone: The read stops 3 residues short of the end of the CDR3; the missing end is completed from the germline J gene. The rearrangement links TRBV20-1 to TRBJ2-7; 11 bases line up with TRBD2. Germline V gene lookup returns CDR1 DFQATT and CDR2 SNEGSKA (reference sequence). Germline trimming cut 5 bases from V and 6 bases from J; bases unmatched to any gene: 12. The length of the CDR3 is 15 residues. The sequenced part of the CDR3 DNA is TGCAGTGCTGGACCCCACGGTAGCGGGAGGGTCGAG. It is translated as CSAGPHGSGRVE. The whole CDR3 sequence reads CSAGPHGSGRVEQYF.

Of note for this clone: The read terminates 3 residues before the CDR3 end, so the remaining end is supplied by the germline J gene. This chain joins TRBV4-2 and TRBJ2-1; TRBD2 matches 9 bases. Losses at the gene ends were 0 bases for V and 7 bases for J; bases not matched to a gene: 1. From germline, CDR1 is LGHNA and CDR2 YNFKEQ. CDR3 size: 14 residues. CDR3 DNA, as far as it was read: TGTGCCAGCAGCCAAGACACTAGCGGGAATGAG. This encodes CASSQDTSGNE. The full CDR3 sequence reads CASSQDTSGNEQFF.

Concerning this clone itself: The read ends 3 residues early relative to the CDR3; the germline J gene fills the gap. The gene calls are TRBV19 and TRBJ1-2; D is possibly TRBD1 (5 bases). The V and J ends lost 5 bases and 1 base respectively, with 8 bases between them. Per the germline V gene, CDR1 is LNHDA and CDR2 is SQIVND (reference sequence). The CDR3 is 13 residues long. The DNA read from the CDR3 is TGTGCCAGTAGTCTCAGGGTTAACTATGGC. This codes for CASSLRVNYG. The CDR3, in full, reads CASSLRVNYGYTF. Looking up the rest from reference TRBV19 and TRBJ1-2 gives the full variable domain: DGGITQSPKYLFRKEGQNVTLSCEQNLNHDAMYWYRQDPGQGLRLIYYSQIVNDFQKGDIAEGYSVSREKKESFPLTVTSAQKNPTAFYLCASSLRVNYGYTFGSGTRLTVV.

CDR3 region: CSAGGGYGYTF. The covered CDR3 bases are TGCAGCGCAGGGGGCGGCTATGGC. The rearrangement joins TRBV29-1 to TRBJ1-2; 8 bases agree with TRBD1. The CDR3 end lies 3 residues beyond the end of the read and is filled in from the germline J gene. Germline CDR1 SQVTM, CDR2 ANQGSEA. V shed 7 bases, J shed 4 bases, and the junction held 2 bases outside the gene matches. There are 11 residues in the CDR3.

Comment on this clone: The missing CDR3 end, 3 residues past where the read stops, is filled in from the germline J gene. This chain uses TRBV19 with TRBJ1-1; 8 bases line up with TRBD1. V lost 6 bases, J lost 0 bases, and 12 bases stayed unmatched. CDR3 length: 17 residues. Germline CDR1 is LNHDA and CDR2 is SQIVND (reference sequence). The sequenced part of the CDR3 DNA is TGTGCCAGTAGCGGCCATCTCAGGGGGCTCTTGAACACTGAA. Its protein product is CASSGHLRGLLNTE. The full-length CDR3 reads as CASSGHLRGLLNTEAFF. Filled out from reference TRBV19 and TRBJ1-1, the complete variable domain reads DGGITQSPKYLFRKEGQNVTLSCEQNLNHDAMYWYRQDPGQGLRLIYYSQIVNDFQKGDIAEGYSVSREKKESFPLTVTSAQKNPTAFYLCASSGHLRGLLNTEAFFGQGTRLTVV.

As concerns this clone: The read gets to within 3 residues of the CDR3 end, and the germline J gene fills in the rest. The gene calls are TRBV7-2 and TRBJ2-3; D call uncertain. Trimming stripped 2 bases from V and 6 bases from J, with 9 bases between. The CDR3 length is 13 residues. Germline loops: CDR1 SGHTA, CDR2 FQGNSA. The CDR3 region is CASSLKVGDTQYF. Incomplete CDR3 DNA: TGTGCCAGCAGCTTAAAAGTGGGCGATACG.

On this clone itself: The CDR3 goes on 3 residues after the read ends, and that part is filled in from the germline J gene. The chain uses TRBV7-9 and TRBJ2-7, with TRBD1 identical over 7 bases. The length of the CDR3 is 14 residues. V was pared by 4 bases and J by 3 bases, with 6 bases of the junction left unmatched. Germline lookup yields CDR1 SEHNR and CDR2 FQNEAQ (reference sequence). CDR3 residues: CASSYPRTGYEQYF. The CDR3 bases that were read are TGTGCCAGCAGCTACCCCCGGACAGGCTACGAG. The complete variable domain, with remaining parts taken from reference TRBV7-9 and TRBJ2-7, reads DTGVSQNPRHKITKRGQNVTFRCDPISEHNRLYWYRQTLGQGPEFLTYFQNEAQLEKSRLLSDRFSAERPKGSFSTLEIQRTEQGDSAMYLCASSYPRTGYEQYFGPGTRLTVT.

Points on this clone: Sequencing ends 3 residues short of the CDR3 end; the germline J gene provides the rest. The chain couples TRBV20-1 to TRBJ2-7; D is possibly TRBD2 (5 bases). CDR1 and CDR2 (germline): DFQATT, SNEGSKA (reference sequence). V lost 5 bases and J lost 1, with 12 bases in between. The CDR3 consists of 13 residues. The CDR3 here is CSALRTGSYEQYF. The sequenced part of the CDR3 DNA is TGCAGTGCTCTAAGGACTGGTTCCTACGAG.

As to this clone: The read comes to an end 3 residues before the CDR3 does, leaving the germline J gene to fill in the end. J is TRBJ1-4 and V is TRBV19, with a possible D match to TRBD1 (5 bases). The length of the CDR3 is 14 residues. CDR1 is LNHDA, CDR2 SQIVND, per germline (reference sequence). V was cut by 5 bases and J by 5 bases, with 12 bases left in between. The CDR3 reads CASSEGSSNEKLFF. The DNA read from the CDR3 is TGTGCCAGTAGTGAGGGGTCGTCAAATGAAAAA. Combining the CDR3 with reference TRBV19 and TRBJ1-4 gives the whole variable domain DGGITQSPKYLFRKEGQNVTLSCEQNLNHDAMYWYRQDPGQGLRLIYYSQIVNDFQKGDIAEGYSVSREKKESFPLTVTSAQKNPTAFYLCASSEGSSNEKLFFGSGTQLSVL.

In the case of this clone: The CDR3 extends 3 residues past the end of the read, so its final part is completed from the germline J gene. The chain carries TRBV20-1 and TRBJ2-3, with 7 positions matching TRBD2. CDR3 length: 15 residues. V dropped 8 bases and J dropped 3; count of bases not matched to a gene: 14. The germline V gene has CDR1 DFQATT and CDR2 SNEGSKA (reference sequence). The CDR3 bases that were read are TGCAGTCCCACGGCGAGCGGGATGGGGACAGATACG. This sequence encodes CSPTASGMGTDT. The complete CDR3 sequence is CSPTASGMGTDTQYF.

CDR3 bases read: TGTGCCAGCAACACAGGGGGGTCGGATACG. Translated: CASNTGGSDT. The CDR3 in its entirety is CASNTGGSDTQYF. The J gene is TRBJ2-3, the V gene TRBV11-2; TRBD1 matches at 8 bases. The CDR3 is cut off 3 residues early in the read; its end comes from the germline J gene. Trimming removed 7 bases from V and 6 bases from J; junction bases left unmatched: 6. CDR1 and CDR2 (germline): SGHAT, FQNNGV. This CDR3 has 13 amino acids.

As concerns this clone: The observed sequence ends 3 residues before the CDR3 terminus, with the missing tail filled in from the germline J gene. This chain links TRBV2 with TRBJ1-3; tentatively, D is TRBD1 (5 bases). The V gene lost 1 base and the J gene lost 0 bases, with 10 bases spanning the gap. Germline V gene lookup returns CDR1 SNHLY and CDR2 FYNNEI. The CDR3 covers 16 residues. This CDR3 reads CASSEDQGYSGNTIYF. The sequenced CDR3 bases are TGTGCCAGCAGTGAAGATCAGGGCTACTCTGGAAACACC.

In the case of this clone: The CDR3 is cut off 3 residues early in the read; its end comes from the germline J gene. The rearrangement uses TRBV6-1 and TRBJ1-1; D is undetermined. V gave up 4 bases and J gave up 0 bases, with 6 bases separating them. This CDR3 contains 13 residues. Germline V gives CDR1 MNHNS, CDR2 SASEGT. The sequenced CDR3 bases are TGTGCCAGCAGTGCCCAAATGAACACTGAA. It codes for CASSAQMNTE. The CDR3 reads in full as CASSAQMNTEAFF.

On this clone: The CDR3 extends 3 residues past the end of the read, so its final part is completed from the germline J gene. The V call is TRBV20-1, the J call TRBJ2-3; a possible D gene is TRBD2 (6 bases). This CDR3 has 12 amino acids. V lost 3 bases to trimming and J lost 6 bases, with 10 bases between them. The germline CDR1 and CDR2 sequences are DFQATT and SNEGSKA (reference sequence). CDR3: CSASGLIDTQYF. CDR3 DNA (partial): TGCAGTGCTAGCGGACTAATCGATACG.

Regarding this clone: The sequence runs out 3 residues before the end of the CDR3; the remainder is reconstructed from the germline J gene. The chain employs TRBV2 and TRBJ2-2, with 7 positions matching TRBD2. CDR1 and CDR2 (germline): SNHLY, FYNNEI. CDR3 size: 16 residues. The V and J ends lost 7 bases and 2 bases, in that order; junction bases with no gene match: 10. Incomplete CDR3 DNA: TGTGCCAGCACGGTGGAGGGCGGGAGTAACACCGGGGAG. It yields the protein CASTVEGGSNTGE. The full CDR3 protein reads CASTVEGGSNTGELFF.

Points on this clone: The read terminates 3 residues ahead of where the CDR3 ends, so the germline J gene completes it. The V gene is TRBV19, the J gene TRBJ2-2, with 14 bases lining up with TRBD2. Germline V gene data show CDR1 as LNHDA and CDR2 as SQIVND (reference sequence). The CDR3 length is 17 residues. The V and J ends lost 5 bases and 5 bases, in that order; junction bases with no gene match: 7. The CDR3 DNA, read in part, is TGTGCCAGTAGTTTGGGACTAGCGGGAGTGGGGACCGGGGAG. This codes for CASSLGLAGVGTGE. From start to end, the CDR3 is CASSLGLAGVGTGELFF.

A remark on this clone: The read is 3 residues too short to cover the CDR3 end, so that end is filled in from the germline J gene. The chain employs TRBV7-2 and TRBJ2-1; 12 nucleotides line up with TRBD2. Germline values: CDR1 SGHTA, CDR2 FQGNSA. V lost 5 bases and J lost 9; bases outside the gene matches: 2. The CDR3 runs to 13 residues. The chain's CDR3 is CASSILAGGEQFF. The DNA read from the CDR3 is TGTGCCAGCAGCATACTAGCGGGGGGTGAG.

About this clone itself: The sequenced fragment ends 3 residues before the CDR3 boundary, so the rest is inferred from the germline J gene. The chain is built from TRBV7-2 and TRBJ2-7; tentatively, D is TRBD1 (6 bases). Trimming removed 5 bases from V and 2 bases from J, with 13 bases in between. Germline CDR1 SGHTA, CDR2 FQGNSA. This CDR3 spans 14 amino acids. Incomplete CDR3 DNA: TGTGCCAGCAGCCCCAGGGGCTTGACCTACGAG. Amino acid sequence: CASSPRGLTYE. From start to end, the CDR3 is CASSPRGLTYEQYF.

With respect to this clone: The read finishes 3 residues shy of the CDR3 end, and the germline J gene is used to complete it. The chain combines TRBV4-2 with TRBJ1-5; tentatively, D is TRBD1 (6 bases). V was shortened by 4 bases and J by 2 bases, with 18 bases between the two germline ends. The CDR3 length is 17 residues. Germline V lookup: CDR1 LGHNA, CDR2 YNFKEQ. The CDR3 DNA, read in part, is TGTGCCAGCAGCCGGGGTGGGGGCGGCCATGGCAATCAGCCC. This translates into CASSRGGGGHGNQP. The entire CDR3 is CASSRGGGGHGNQPQHF.